The source of this T cell receptor (beta chain) is a study of shared clonotypes between healthy human individuals (dated by TCRdb to between 2020 and 2021). As for the study more broadly: Three men and a couple of women, aged 18 to 49 years, made up the cohort. Per donor, three plates each were used for CD4 naive and CD4 memory, two for CD8 naive, and one for CD8 memory. Each donor's leukapheresis produced roughly between about 0.9 and 9.5 billion PBMCs. To estimate repertoire size and how much clonotypes are shared between individuals, the study performed deep sequencing of blood TCR repertoires from roughly five healthy adults. To increase sequencing depth and limit assay-specific biases, different laboratories used diverse techniques to prepare libraries and sequence TCR repertoires. What the research found in general, with its limitations: About 4.5% of naive CD4, around 4% of naive CD8, roughly 2.4% of memory CD4, and approximately 0.39% of memory CD8 clonotypes were shared across several donors. Compared with non-shared clonotypes, clonotypes shared by all four sorted-subset donors had higher generation probabilities. Sampling was restricted to blood, and TCR repertoires in tissues likely differ from the TCR repertoires found in blood. Naive subsets generally had larger estimated clonotype richness than memory subsets. Even with the large sequencing depth, rarefaction of the sorted-subset datasets indicated that sequencing was incomplete. Pairwise subsampling indicated that sequencing depth was expected to affect the degree of clonotype sharing among donors. The genetic and exposure-history diversity represented was limited by the small number of donors.

The donors were healthy, HIV-negative adults with no recently reported acute infections or vaccinations. Every donor was a Caucasian adult living in Nashville, Tennessee, USA. Magnetic negative selection was used to enrich CD4+ T cells, after which naive cells were positively selected on CD45RA and the negative fraction became the memory subset. Blood was obtained by leukapheresis, after which PBMCs were separated by Ficoll-Histopaque density gradient centrifugation and cryopreserved in liquid nitrogen vapor phase. Analytical flow cytometry was used to check the purity and quantity of each magnetically sorted T cell population. Genomic DNA was isolated from each sorted fraction and quantified by UV absorbance on a Nanodrop 2000c. TCR CDR3 regions were amplified from genomic DNA by multiplex PCR using the deep immunoSEQ assay. Extracted genomic DNA from each cell subset was spread evenly across all wells of several immunoSEQ 96-well plates, with each plate serving as a replicate. For sorted subsets, roughly 200 ng of genomic DNA, equivalent to 25,000 to 35,000 T cell genomes, went into each replicate PCR. Purified libraries were quantified with a Qubit 3.0 fluorometer, sized on a Bioanalyzer 2100, and re-quantified with the KAPA Library Quantification kit. Each immunoSEQ 96-well plate was sequenced on its own single-read 150-cycle Illumina NextSeq 550 flow cell. Per the authors' processing: Because only junctional sequences without quality scores were contained in the immunoSEQ output, filtering matching that applied to full-length reads could not be performed. Sequences were annotated with PyIR, a Python wrapper for IgBLAST v1.9, using IMGT germline references to assign V/J genes and CDR3. Any read was removed if the V/J assignment was weak (E-value above 1e-6), the CDR3 was missing, or the read contained stop codons, out-of-frame junctions, or ambiguous translated residues. V3J clonotypes were defined by identical inferred V gene, J gene, and CDR3 amino acid sequence. The percentage overlap between two repertoires was calculated by dividing the number of shared unique clonotypes by the size of the smaller repertoire. RTK rarefaction, the Chao1 estimator, and Recon v2.1 estimates of unobserved clonotypes were used to assess repertoire richness. Generation probabilities for all TCRbeta clonotypes obtained by the gDNA method from a handful of donors were computed using OLGA. Held by TCRdb, this immuneACCESS table contains in-frame sequences only and omits some clones. Under half of the omission traces to an unresolved V gene where checked; the cause of the rest is unknown. V and J calls and clone size come straight from that table; D and trimming were deduced from the DNA. The sample has 2,100,000 or so clones on record, approximately 96% of them singletons. The ten largest clones add up to 0.1% to 0.15% of the sample.

A remark on this clone: Its specific antigen is unknown. Per-nucleotide qualities are absent, and no much larger clonotype sits a single base away.

The TCR comes from a man between 18 and 29 years old in good health. Sequencing was carried out using naive CD4+ T cells sorted from blood. The cell subset or site label for this specimen denotes: CD45RA+ positively selected.

This receptor carries the CDR3 CASSTTGEWEKLFF. The nucleotide sequence reads as follows: TGTGCCAGCAGTACGACAGGCGAATGGGAAAAACTGTTTTTT. Rearrangement joined TRBV28 to TRBJ1-4; D gene: possibly TRBD1, on 6 matching bases. A distance of 15 bases separates the germline ends of V and J, which lose 5 bases and 8 bases respectively. The CDR3 contains 14 residues, cysteine and phenylalanine counted. This entry keeps only the CDR3 DNA: 42 bases, framed from base 1. CDR1 and CDR2, per the germline V gene, are MDHEN and SYDVKM.